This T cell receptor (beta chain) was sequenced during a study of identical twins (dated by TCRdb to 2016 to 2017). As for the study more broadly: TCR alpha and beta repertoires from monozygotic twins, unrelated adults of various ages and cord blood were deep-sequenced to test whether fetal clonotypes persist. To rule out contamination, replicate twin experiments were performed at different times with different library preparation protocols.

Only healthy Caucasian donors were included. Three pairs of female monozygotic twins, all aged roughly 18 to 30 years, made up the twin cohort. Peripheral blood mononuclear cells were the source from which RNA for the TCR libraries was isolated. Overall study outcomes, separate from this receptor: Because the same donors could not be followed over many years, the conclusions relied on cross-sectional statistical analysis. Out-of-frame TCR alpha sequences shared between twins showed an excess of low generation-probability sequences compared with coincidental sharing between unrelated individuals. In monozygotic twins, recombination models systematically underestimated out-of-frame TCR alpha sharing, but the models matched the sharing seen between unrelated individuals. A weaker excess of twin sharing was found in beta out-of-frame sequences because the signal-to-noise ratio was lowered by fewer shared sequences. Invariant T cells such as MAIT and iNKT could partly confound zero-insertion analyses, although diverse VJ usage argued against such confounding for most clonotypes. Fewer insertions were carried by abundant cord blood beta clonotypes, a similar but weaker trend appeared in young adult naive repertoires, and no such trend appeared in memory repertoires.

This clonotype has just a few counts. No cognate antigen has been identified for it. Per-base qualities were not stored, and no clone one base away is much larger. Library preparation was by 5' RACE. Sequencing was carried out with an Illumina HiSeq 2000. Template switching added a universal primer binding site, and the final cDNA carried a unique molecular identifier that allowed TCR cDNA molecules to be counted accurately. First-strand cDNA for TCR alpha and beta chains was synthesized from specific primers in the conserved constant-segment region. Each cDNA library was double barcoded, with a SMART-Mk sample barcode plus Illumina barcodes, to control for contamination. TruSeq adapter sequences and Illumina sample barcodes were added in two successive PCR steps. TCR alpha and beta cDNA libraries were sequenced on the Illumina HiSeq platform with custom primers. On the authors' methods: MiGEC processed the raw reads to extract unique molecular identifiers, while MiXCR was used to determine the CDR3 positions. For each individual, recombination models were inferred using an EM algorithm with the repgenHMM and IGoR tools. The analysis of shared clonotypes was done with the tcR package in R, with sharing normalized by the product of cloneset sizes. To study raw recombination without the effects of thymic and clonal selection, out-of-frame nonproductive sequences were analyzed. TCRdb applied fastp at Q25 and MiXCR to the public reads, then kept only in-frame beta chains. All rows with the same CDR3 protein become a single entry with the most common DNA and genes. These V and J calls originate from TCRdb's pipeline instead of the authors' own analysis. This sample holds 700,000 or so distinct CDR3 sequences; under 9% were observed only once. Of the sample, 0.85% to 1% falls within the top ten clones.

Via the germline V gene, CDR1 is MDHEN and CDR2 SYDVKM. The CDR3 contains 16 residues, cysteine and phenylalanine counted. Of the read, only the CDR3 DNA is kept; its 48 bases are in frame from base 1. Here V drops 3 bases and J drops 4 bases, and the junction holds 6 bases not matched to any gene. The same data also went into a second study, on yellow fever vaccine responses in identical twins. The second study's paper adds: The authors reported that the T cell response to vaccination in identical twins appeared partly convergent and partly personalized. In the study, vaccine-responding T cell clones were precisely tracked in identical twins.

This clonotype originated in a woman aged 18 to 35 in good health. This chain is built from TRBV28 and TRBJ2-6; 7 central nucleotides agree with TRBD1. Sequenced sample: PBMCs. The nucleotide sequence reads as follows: TGTGCCAGCAGTTTGACAGGGAATACAGGGGCCAACGTCCTGACTTTC. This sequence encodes CASSLTGNTGANVLTF.